The present T cell receptor beta chain was sequenced within a study of blood T cell repertoires in COVID-19. At the level of the study: Material from acute and convalescent COVID-19 was sourced from the United States, Italy and Spain. T cells, B-cell-depleted T cells, or PBMCs supplied cDNA or gDNA.

Original handling: It was from reference gene primer amplification that nucleated cell counts were estimated. Data came from immunoSEQ multiplex PCR; TCRdb stores just in-frame clones and leaves some out. The V and J calls and clone size were taken over from that table, and D and trimming were inferred from the DNA. Of about 230,000 clones in the sample, around 83% were seen once. This CDR3 is 15 amino acids long. Losses at the gene ends were 6 bases for V and 2 bases for J; bases not matched to a gene: 8. Germline CDR1 reads MDHEN; CDR2 reads SYDVKM. Input material: peripheral blood. This receptor was identified in a man aged 40-49 years with acute or convalescent COVID-19. This chain uses TRBV28 with TRBJ1-2; 8 positions agree with TRBD1. Here the CDR3 reads CASRKAGGRNYGYTF. The DNA for the CDR3 is TGTGCCAGCAGGAAAGCAGGGGGCAGGAACTATGGCTACACCTTC.